These 31 T cell receptor beta chains were all obtained from the same sample, sequenced in a study of control samples from healthy donors and cancer patients. Sequenced by immunoSEQ multiplex PCR; TCRdb stores in-frame clones only, minus some. The sample has around 250,000 clones, roughly 82% seen once; the top ten hold 13%. Material for sequencing was PBMCs. These receptors came from an older woman with lung cancer.

This clone was seen once. The chain joins TRBV7-8 to TRBJ1-5, with TRBD1 as a possible D gene (5 bases). The ends were cut back, 4 bases at V and 3 bases at J, with 13 bases in the middle. Germline lookup yields CDR1 SGHVS and CDR2 FQNEAQ. This CDR3 is 15 amino acids long. The CDR3 is CASSSGLRANQPQHF. CDR3 nucleotide sequence: TGTGCCAGCAGCTCGGGACTGCGAGCCAATCAGCCCCAGCATTTT. The full variable domain, in which reference TRBV7-8 and TRBJ1-5 provide the parts outside the CDR3, is GAGVSQSPRYKVAKRGQDVALRCDPISGHVSLFWYQQALGQGPEFLTYFQNEAQLDKSGLPSDRFFAERPEGSVSTLKIQRTQQEDSAVYLCASSSGLRANQPQHFGDGTRLSIL.

The CDR3 protein is CASSSRETQYF. The DNA for the CDR3 is TGTGCCAGCAGCTCCCGAGAGACCCAGTACTTC. V gene TRBV6-5 combines with J gene TRBJ2-5; D is uncertain. The germline V gene encodes CDR1 MNHEY and CDR2 SVGAGI. The CDR3 length is 11 residues. Trimming shortened V by 6 bases and J by 4 bases, and 6 bases separated the two germline ends.

This clone has just a few counts. The chain combines TRBV4-1 with TRBJ1-2; TRBD1 agrees at 7 bases. The V and J ends lost 0 bases and 4 bases, in that order; junction bases with no gene match: 8. Germline V CDR1 and CDR2: MGHRA, YSYEKL. The CDR3 length is 16 residues. The CDR3 sequence: CASSQDRVTGSYGYTF. The CDR3 bases are TGCGCCAGCAGCCAAGATAGGGTGACAGGGAGCTATGGCTACACCTTC.

This chain joins TRBV6-5 and TRBJ1-2; D is unresolved. The CDR3 loop spans 11 amino acids. Trimming shortened V by 5 bases and J by 6 bases, and 7 bases separated the two germline ends. The germline CDR1 and CDR2 sequences are MNHEY and SVGAGI. CDR3 DNA sequence: TGTGCCAGCAGTCCGGGTCATGGCTACACCTTC. Protein: CASSPGHGYTF.

This sequence joins TRBV3-1 (or the pseudogene TRBV3-2) and TRBJ2-1; 8 nucleotides agree with TRBD1. Losses at the gene ends were 1 base for V and 4 bases for J; bases not matched to a gene: 6. Germline V gives CDR1 LGHDT, CDR2 YNNKEL (reference sequence). There are 16 residues in the CDR3. The CDR3 nucleotides read TGTGCCAGCAGCCAAGGGTCGGACAGGGTGTACAATGAGCAGTTCTTC. It yields the protein CASSQGSDRVYNEQFF.

The CDR3 loop is CASSPRQGLLGNTIYF. CDR3 DNA: TGTGCCAGCTCACCACGGCAGGGGCTACTTGGAAACACCATATATTTT. V gene TRBV18 combines with J gene TRBJ1-3; D might be TRBD1 (6 bases). The germline CDR1 and CDR2 sequences are KGHSH and LQKENI. The ends were cut back, 1 base at V and 3 bases at J, with 13 bases in the middle. The CDR3 totals 16 residues.

This clone was seen just once. CDR3 sequence (DNA): TGTGCCAGCAGCTTAGGGAGGGGAGGGACTGAAGCTTTCTTT. Its protein product is CASSLGRGGTEAFF. The chain is built from TRBV7-3 and TRBJ1-1, with a weak D call TRBD1 (5 bases). Germline-derived CDR1 and CDR2 are SGHTA and FQGTGA. The CDR3 spans 14 residues. The V gene lost 2 bases and the J gene lost 5 bases, with 12 bases spanning the gap.

This rearrangement joins TRBV29-1 to TRBJ2-7; a weak D match, TRBD1 (5 bases). CDR1 is SQVTM and CDR2 is ANQGSEA in the germline V gene. The CDR3 runs to 14 residues. The ends were cut back, 4 bases at V and 0 bases at J, with 13 bases in the middle. The CDR3 DNA reads TGCAGCGTTGCCGGACAATGGGGCTCCTACGAGCAGTACTTC. It codes for CSVAGQWGSYEQYF.

The rearrangement joins TRBV6-5 to TRBJ2-7; TRBD1 matches 10 bases. With 0 bases clipped from V and 6 bases from J, the junction kept 5 bases outside the gene matches. This CDR3 comprises 15 residues. Per the germline V gene, CDR1 is MNHEY and CDR2 is SVGAGI. The CDR3 is CASSYSGDRGSEQYF. CDR3 DNA: TGTGCCAGCAGTTACTCGGGGGACAGGGGCTCCGAGCAGTACTTC.

The V gene is TRBV24-1, the J gene TRBJ1-5, with D possibly TRBD1 on 5 matching bases. The CDR3 runs 12 residues. Germline-derived CDR1 and CDR2 are KGHDR and SFDVKD. V was shortened by 4 bases and J by 5 bases, with 5 bases between the two germline ends. This CDR3 reads CATSEQDQPQHF. The CDR3 DNA is TGTGCCACCAGTGAACAGGATCAGCCCCAGCATTTT.

This clone was counted only a few times. The chain combines TRBV2 with TRBJ2-1; tentative D call: TRBD2 (5 bases). Germline values: CDR1 SNHLY, CDR2 FYNNEI. Trimming pared 2 bases from V and 9 bases from J, leaving 11 bases between. This CDR3 region has 13 residues. CDR3 bases: TGTGCCAGCAGTGAATACGGGGTTAGTGAGCAGTTCTTC. Its translation: CASSEYGVSEQFF. The full variable domain, rest sourced from reference TRBV2 and TRBJ2-1, is EPEVTQTPSHQVTQMGQEVILRCVPISNHLYFYWYRQILGQKVEFLVSFYNNEISEKSEIFDDQFSVERPDGSNFTLKIRSTKLEDSAMYFCASSEYGVSEQFFGPGTRLTVL.

This clone was seen only once. V is TRBV7-2 and J is TRBJ1-6, with a tentative D call TRBD1 (5 bases). Trimming removed 2 bases at V and 10 bases at J, with 15 bases between. This CDR3 has 15 amino acids. CDR1 SGHTA and CDR2 FQGNSA come from the germline V gene. The CDR3 here is CASSLRGDGRSPLHF. The DNA for the CDR3 is TGTGCCAGCAGCTTAAGGGGAGACGGTAGGTCACCCCTCCACTTT.

The rearrangement uses TRBV5-1 and TRBJ2-5; 10 nucleotides line up with TRBD2. The CDR3 has 14 amino acids. Trimming took 2 bases from V and 4 from J; bases not matched to a gene: 2. Germline assignment: CDR1 SGHRS and CDR2 YFSETQ. The CDR3 nucleotides read TGCGCCAGCAGCTTAGCGGGGGGGATAGAGACCCAGTACTTC. The encoded protein is CASSLAGGIETQYF.

The V call is TRBV10-3, the J call TRBJ2-5; 7 nucleotides agree with TRBD2. The CDR3 contains 19 residues. J lost 1 base, V lost 1 base, and 15 bases had no gene match. CDR1 and CDR2 (germline): ENHRY, SYGVKD. Written as DNA, the CDR3 is TGTGCCATCAGTGAGTACGGCTCTAGCGGCAGATCCATCCAAGAGACCCAGTACTTC. Translated: CAISEYGSSGRSIQETQYF.

This sequence joins TRBV7-9 and TRBJ1-6; the D gene is possibly TRBD1 (6 bases). The CDR3 consists of 14 residues. Germline CDR1 and CDR2: SEHNR and FQNEAQ (reference sequence). Trimming cost V 1 base and J 7 bases, with 8 bases left between them. Written as DNA, the CDR3 is TGTGCCAGCAGCTTAGAGGGGGGAAATTCACCCCTCCACTTT. It specifies CASSLEGGNSPLHF. Full variable domain (missing parts from reference TRBV7-9 and TRBJ1-6): DTGVSQNPRHKITKRGQNVTFRCDPISEHNRLYWYRQTLGQGPEFLTYFQNEAQLEKSRLLSDRFSAERPKGSFSTLEIQRTEQGDSAMYLCASSLEGGNSPLHFGNGTRLTVT.

Turning to this clone: At the DNA level, this CDR3 is encoded by other sequences in the same sample as well. This chain uses TRBV7-3 with TRBJ1-1; D uncertain. V lost 1 base and J 0 bases, leaving 6 bases between the germline ends. The CDR3 is made up of 14 amino acids. The germline CDR1 and CDR2 sequences are SGHTA and FQGTGA. The CDR3 nucleotides are TGTGCCAGCAGCTTAAGTGGGATGAACACTGAAGCTTTCTTT. Its protein product is CASSLSGMNTEAFF. The full variable domain, its missing parts supplied by reference TRBV7-3 and TRBJ1-1, is GAGVSQTPSNKVTEKGKYVELRCDPISGHTALYWYRQSLGQGPEFLIYFQGTGAADDSGLPNDRFFAVRPEGSVSTLKIQRTERGDSAVYLCASSLSGMNTEAFFGQGTRLTVV.

This chain connects TRBV30 to TRBJ2-3, with D hard to call. CDR3 length equals 17 residues. Germline V gene sequence: CDR1 GTSNPN, CDR2 SVGIG (reference sequence). V was pared by 4 bases and J by 2 bases, with 22 bases between. CDR3 coding DNA: TGTGCCTGGATCGGAAGGGTGGCGCCCGTGCTCACAGATACGCAGTATTTT. Amino acid sequence: CAWIGRVAPVLTDTQYF. Drawing the rest from reference TRBV30 and TRBJ2-3, the complete variable domain is SQTIHQWPATLVQPVGSPLSLECTVEGTSNPNLYWYRQAAGRGLQLLFYSVGIGQISSEVPQNLSASRPQDRQFILSSKKLLLSDSGFYLCAWIGRVAPVLTDTQYFGPGTRLTVL.

The gene calls are TRBV4-2 and TRBJ1-1, with D perhaps matching TRBD1 (6 bases). V was pared by 1 base and J by 5 bases, with 11 bases between. Germline CDR1 LGHNA, CDR2 YNFKEQ. This CDR3 has 14 amino acids. As DNA, the CDR3 is TGTGCCAGCAGCCAAGCAGGGGCCCGAACTGAAGCTTTCTTT. Residues: CASSQAGARTEAFF.

The V call is TRBV19, the J call TRBJ2-5; 7 nucleotides agree with TRBD1. Looked up from germline, CDR1 is LNHDA and CDR2 is SQIVND (reference sequence). With 6 bases clipped from V and 2 bases from J, the junction kept 9 bases outside the gene matches. The CDR3 has 15 residues. Here the CDR3 DNA reads TGTGCCAGTAGGTCGACAGGGTCCCCACAAGAGACCCAGTACTTC. Its translation: CASRSTGSPQETQYF.

The CDR3 region is CASSYGTAESSYNSPLHF. In nucleotides, the CDR3 is TGCGCCAGCAGCTACGGGACCGCCGAAAGCTCCTATAATTCACCCCTCCACTTT. This chain connects TRBV5-1 to TRBJ1-6, with a weak D call TRBD1 (5 bases). This CDR3 contains 18 residues. Trimming stripped 3 bases from V and 0 bases from J, with 16 bases between. Per the germline V gene, CDR1 is SGHRS and CDR2 is YFSETQ.

The rearrangement joins TRBV7-3 to TRBJ2-1; D is unclear. V was pared by 5 bases and J by 3 bases, with 14 bases between. The length of the CDR3 is 15 residues. The germline CDR1 and CDR2 sequences are SGHTA and FQGTGA. CDR3 protein: CASSPGRAYYNEQFF. Written as DNA, the CDR3 is TGTGCCAGCAGCCCAGGTAGGGCATACTACAATGAGCAGTTCTTC.

The chain is built from TRBV10-1 and TRBJ1-6; D gene unclear. The length of the CDR3 is 13 residues. Germline V gives CDR1 WNHNN, CDR2 SYGVQD (reference sequence). Trimming stripped 0 bases from V and 9 bases from J, with 6 bases between. CDR3 amino acids: CASSESRTSPLHF. CDR3 DNA sequence: TGCGCCAGCAGTGAGTCGAGAACTTCACCCCTCCACTTT.

V gene TRBV19 combines with J gene TRBJ1-5; D remains ambiguous. Trimming cost V 0 bases and J 5 bases, with 5 bases left between them. This CDR3 is built from 13 residues. Germline assignment: CDR1 LNHDA and CDR2 SQIVND (reference sequence). The CDR3 coding sequence is TGTGCCAGTAGTATAGACGGGTATCAGCCCCAGCATTTT. Its protein product is CASSIDGYQPQHF.

The rearrangement uses TRBV5-4 and TRBJ2-2, with D perhaps matching TRBD2 (6 bases). CDR3 length: 15 residues. V was cut by 5 bases and J by 4 bases, with 15 bases left in between. The germline gives CDR1 SGHNT, CDR2 YYREEE (reference sequence). The CDR3, as DNA: TGTGCCAGCAGAGGCGGGGCAGAACCCACCGGGGAGCTGTTTTTT. This encodes CASRGGAEPTGELFF.

V and J are TRBV15 and TRBJ2-7; tentative D call: TRBD2 (5 bases). This CDR3 is 12 amino acids long. V was pared by 5 bases and J by 6 bases, with 11 bases between. Germline values: CDR1 LNHNV, CDR2 YYDKDF (reference sequence). CDR3 nucleotide sequence: TGTGCCACCAGCGAGGGCAGGCCCGAGCAGTACTTC. It yields the protein CATSEGRPEQYF.

The chain recombines TRBV5-4 with TRBJ2-7; TRBD1 is a possible D gene (5 bases). The CDR3 length is 13 residues. The V gene lost 4 bases and the J gene lost 4 bases, with 12 bases spanning the gap. Germline loops: CDR1 SGHNT, CDR2 YYREEE (reference sequence). This CDR3 reads CASSISTVYEQYF. CDR3 nucleotides: TGTGCCAGCAGCATCTCGACAGTTTACGAGCAGTACTTC.

This clone was found a few times. The chain couples TRBV2 to TRBJ1-5; D possibly corresponds to TRBD1 (5 bases). Germline lookup yields CDR1 SNHLY and CDR2 FYNNEI. V lost 4 bases, J lost 5 bases, and 12 bases lay in between. This CDR3 is 14 amino acids long. The CDR3 reads CASSARVPDQPQHF. The CDR3 coding sequence is TGTGCCAGCAGTGCCAGGGTACCGGATCAGCCCCAGCATTTT. Using reference TRBV2 and TRBJ1-5 for the parts outside the CDR3, the full variable domain is EPEVTQTPSHQVTQMGQEVILRCVPISNHLYFYWYRQILGQKVEFLVSFYNNEISEKSEIFDDQFSVERPDGSNFTLKIRSTKLEDSAMYFCASSARVPDQPQHFGDGTRLSIL.

The chain has TRBV2 and TRBJ1-5; D remains ambiguous. Between the trimmed V and J ends, which lost 8 bases and 4 bases, there was a span of 3 bases. CDR3 length equals 10 residues. Germline assignment: CDR1 SNHLY and CDR2 FYNNEI. CDR3: CASGNQPQHF. As DNA, the CDR3 is TGTGCCAGCGGGAATCAGCCCCAGCATTTT.

This clone was observed a single time. The genes are TRBV7-3 and TRBJ1-1; 9 nucleotides agree with TRBD1. Germline assignment: CDR1 SGHTA and CDR2 FQGTGA. The CDR3 runs to 12 residues. The ends lost 8 bases at V and 3 bases at J; junction bases unmatched: 1. The CDR3 is CASGQGYTEAFF. CDR3 nucleotides: TGTGCCAGCGGACAGGGGTACACTGAAGCTTTCTTT.

This chain links TRBV27 with TRBJ1-5, with a weak D call TRBD1 (6 bases). The germline CDR1 and CDR2 sequences are MNHEY and SMNVEV (reference sequence). V lost 6 bases to trimming and J lost 1 base, with 13 bases between them. The CDR3 totals 15 residues. This CDR3 is CASRRGSVSNQPQHF. CDR3 coding DNA: TGTGCCAGCAGAAGGGGGAGCGTCAGCAATCAGCCCCAGCATTTT.

This chain connects TRBV10-3 to TRBJ1-2; D not certain. CDR3 length: 13 residues. Germline-derived CDR1 and CDR2 are ENHRY and SYGVKD. The germline V and J ends were trimmed by 0 bases and 4 bases, with 6 bases remaining between them. CDR3 nucleotides: TGTGCCATCAGTGAGTCAGGCCCCTATGGCTACACCTTC. Residues: CAISESGPYGYTF.